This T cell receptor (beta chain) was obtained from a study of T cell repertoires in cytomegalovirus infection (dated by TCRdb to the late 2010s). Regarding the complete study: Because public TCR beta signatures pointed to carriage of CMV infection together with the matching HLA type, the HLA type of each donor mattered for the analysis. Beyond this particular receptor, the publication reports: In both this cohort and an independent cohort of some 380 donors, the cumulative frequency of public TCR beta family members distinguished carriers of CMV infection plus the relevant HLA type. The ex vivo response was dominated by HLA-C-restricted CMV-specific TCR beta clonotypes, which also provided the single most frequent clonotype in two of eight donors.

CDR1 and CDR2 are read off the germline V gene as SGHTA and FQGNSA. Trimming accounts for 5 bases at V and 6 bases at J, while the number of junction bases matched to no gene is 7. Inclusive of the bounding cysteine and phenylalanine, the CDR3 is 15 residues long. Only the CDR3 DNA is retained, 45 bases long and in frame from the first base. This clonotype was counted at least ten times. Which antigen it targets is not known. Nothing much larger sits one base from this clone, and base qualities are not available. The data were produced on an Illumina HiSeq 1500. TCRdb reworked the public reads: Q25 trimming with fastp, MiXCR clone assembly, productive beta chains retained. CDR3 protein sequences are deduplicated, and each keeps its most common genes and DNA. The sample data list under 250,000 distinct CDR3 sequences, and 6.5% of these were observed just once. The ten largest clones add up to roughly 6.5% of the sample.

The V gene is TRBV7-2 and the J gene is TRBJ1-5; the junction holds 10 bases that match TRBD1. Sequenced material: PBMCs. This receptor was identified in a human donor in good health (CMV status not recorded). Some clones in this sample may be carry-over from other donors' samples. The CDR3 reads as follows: CASSPRQGAGQPQHF. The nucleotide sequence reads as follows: TGTGCCAGCAGCCCGAGACAGGGGGCCGGTCAGCCCCAGCATTTT. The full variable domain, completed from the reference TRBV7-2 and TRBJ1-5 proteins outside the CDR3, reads GAGVSQSPSNKVTEKGKDVELRCDPISGHTALYWYRQSLGQGLEFLIYFQGNSAPDKSGLPSDRFSAERTGGSVSTLTIQRTQQEDSAVYLCASSPRQGAGQPQHFGDGTRLSIL.